This T cell receptor (beta chain) was profiled in a study of T cells in Graves' hyperthyroidism and ophthalmopathy. Whole-study results and caveats: Ophthalmopathy onset followed model prediction by a median approximately 6.2 months. Blood also carried most thyroid clonotypes expanded above 0.001. Separating ophthalmopathy from stable hyperthyroidism was achieved by a 13 V-J model.

Using RNA transcripts as the source, TCR beta CDR3 regions were amplified. The HTBI primer set was used in a first-round RT-PCR of the TCR CDR3. In TCRdb, the multiplex PCR reads were re-called with MiXCR into one record per CDR3 protein. The sample holds about 350,000 distinct CDR3 sequences, 14% seen once. Trimming cost V 5 bases and J 0 bases, with 16 bases left between them. The CDR3 spans 16 residues. Germline V lookup: CDR1 MDHEN, CDR2 SYDVKM. This clonotype was detected ten times or more. Its cognate antigen is unknown. Across 18 months, stable Graves' hyperthyroidism was marked by no progression to ophthalmopathy.

This chain connects TRBV28 to TRBJ1-1; no clear D. This sequence originates from a woman in her 30s with Graves' hyperthyroidism. The sample was blood. CDR3 in DNA: TGTGCCAGCAGTCCAAACTACGGGTATTTGAACACTGAAGCTTTCTTT. Encoded protein: CASSPNYGYLNTEAFF.